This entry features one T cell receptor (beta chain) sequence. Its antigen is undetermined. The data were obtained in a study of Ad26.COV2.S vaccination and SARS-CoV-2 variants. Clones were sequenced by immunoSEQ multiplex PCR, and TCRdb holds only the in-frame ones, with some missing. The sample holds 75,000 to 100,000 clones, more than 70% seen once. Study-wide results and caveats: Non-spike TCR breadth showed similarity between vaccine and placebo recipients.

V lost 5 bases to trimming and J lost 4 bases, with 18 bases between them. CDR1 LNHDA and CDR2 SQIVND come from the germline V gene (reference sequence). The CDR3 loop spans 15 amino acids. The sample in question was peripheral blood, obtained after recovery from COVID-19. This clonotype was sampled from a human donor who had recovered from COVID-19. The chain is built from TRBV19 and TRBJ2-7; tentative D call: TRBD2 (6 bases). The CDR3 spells CASSLSTRSFYEQYF. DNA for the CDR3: TGTGCCAGTAGTCTCTCGACTAGATCTTTTTACGAGCAGTACTTC.